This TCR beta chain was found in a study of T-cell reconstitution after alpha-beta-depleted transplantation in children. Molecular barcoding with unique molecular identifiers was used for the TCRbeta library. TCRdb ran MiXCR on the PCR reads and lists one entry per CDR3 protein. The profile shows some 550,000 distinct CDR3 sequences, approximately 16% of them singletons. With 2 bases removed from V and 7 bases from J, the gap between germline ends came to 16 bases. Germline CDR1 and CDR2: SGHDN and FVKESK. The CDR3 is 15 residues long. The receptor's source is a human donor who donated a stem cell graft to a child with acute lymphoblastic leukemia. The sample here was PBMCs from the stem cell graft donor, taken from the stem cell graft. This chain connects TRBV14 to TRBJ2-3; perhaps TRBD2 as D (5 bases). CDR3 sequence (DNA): TGTGCCAGCAGCCAAAGAATATTAGAGGGCAATACGCAGTATTTT. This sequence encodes CASSQRILEGNTQYF.